A single sample gave rise to the 27 T cell receptor beta chains below, sequenced in a study of T cell responses to AZD1222 COVID-19 vaccine. Profiled with immunoSEQ multiplex PCR; TCRdb holds only in-frame clones, not every one. The data hold fewer than 300,000 clones, with about 92% observed a single time. Sequences were derived from peripheral blood, sampled on day 0 of AZD1222 vaccination. All receptors derive from an adult in good health.

The V and J genes are TRBV10-3 and TRBJ2-5; TRBD1 matches 8 bases. The V gene end was trimmed by 5 bases and the J gene end by 1 base; junction bases not matched to a gene: 3. This CDR3 is 14 amino acids long. Germline V gene lookup returns CDR1 ENHRY and CDR2 SYGVKD. In nucleotides, the CDR3 is TGTGCCATCAGTTTAGGACAGGGCCAAGAGACCCAGTACTTC. Translated, it gives CAISLGQGQETQYF.

This chain connects TRBV6-5 to TRBJ1-1; D may be TRBD1 (5 bases). The CDR3 covers 14 residues. Germline-derived CDR1 and CDR2 are MNHEY and SVGAGI. V lost 6 bases and J lost 4, with 15 bases in between. CDR3 region: CASSLREGFTEAFF. CDR3 DNA: TGTGCCAGCAGCCTCAGGGAGGGATTCACTGAAGCTTTCTTT.

The chain employs TRBV5-1 and TRBJ2-7; the D gene could be TRBD1 or TRBD2 (5 bases each). The CDR3 is made up of 14 amino acids. Germline V gene sequence: CDR1 SGHRS, CDR2 YFSETQ. Trimming removed 2 bases from V and 4 bases from J, with 13 bases in between. CDR3: CASSFNRGSYEQYF. Written as DNA, the CDR3 is TGCGCCAGCAGCTTCAACCGGGGCTCATACGAGCAGTACTTC.

The chain uses TRBV6-1 and TRBJ1-4; D not resolved. The CDR3 consists of 16 residues. Deletions cut 0 bases from V and 7 bases from J, with 15 bases between. The germline CDR1 and CDR2 sequences are MNHNS and SASEGT. The CDR3 loop reads CASSEAFGRNSEKLFF. The CDR3 DNA follows: TGTGCCAGCAGTGAAGCGTTTGGACGAAATAGTGAAAAACTGTTTTTT.

Written as DNA, the CDR3 is TGCAGTGCTAGTGCTGGGGGAGGCGGGGAGCTGTTTTTT. Encoded protein: CSASAGGGGELFF. The chain uses TRBV20-1 and TRBJ2-2; perhaps TRBD2 as D (6 bases). CDR1 is DFQATT and CDR2 is SNEGSKA in the germline V gene (reference sequence). V was cut by 3 bases and J by 7 bases, with 12 bases left in between. The CDR3 is 13 residues long.

V gene TRBV3-1 (or the pseudogene TRBV3-2) combines with J gene TRBJ2-5; D gene uncertain. Germline values: CDR1 LGHDT, CDR2 YNNKEL (reference sequence). The CDR3 runs 12 residues. Trimming shortened V by 5 bases and J by 3 bases, and 7 bases separated the two germline ends. The CDR3 spells CASSSNEETQYF. In nucleotides, the CDR3 is TGTGCCAGCAGCTCGAATGAAGAGACCCAGTACTTC.

This clone has just one count. The V call is TRBV5-1, the J call TRBJ2-2, with D hard to call. Trimming took 1 base from V and 1 from J, leaving 5 bases between them. The CDR3 consists of 14 residues. Germline values: CDR1 SGHRS, CDR2 YFSETQ. CDR3: CASSLFGNTGELFF. The CDR3 DNA reads TGCGCCAGCAGCTTGTTCGGGAACACCGGGGAGCTGTTTTTT.

The chain employs TRBV6-5 and TRBJ2-2, with 7 nucleotides matching TRBD1. The CDR3 has 16 residues. V was pared by 0 bases and J by 1 base, with 2 bases of the junction left unmatched. Germline V CDR1 and CDR2: MNHEY, SVGAGI. The CDR3 bases are TGTGCCAGCAGTTACTCCCGACAGGGGAACACCGGGGAGCTGTTTTTT. Its translation: CASSYSRQGNTGELFF.

The chain joins TRBV7-6 to TRBJ2-5; no definite D call. V was shortened by 1 base and J by 1 base, with 10 bases between the two germline ends. This CDR3 is built from 15 residues. Germline V CDR1 and CDR2: SGHVS, FNYEAQ. CDR3 sequence: CASSLVSAVQETQYF. Here the CDR3 DNA reads TGTGCCAGCAGCTTAGTTTCGGCAGTCCAAGAGACCCAGTACTTC.

The gene calls are TRBV7-8 and TRBJ1-3; 9 bases are shared with TRBD1. V lost 3 bases, J lost 0 bases, and 21 bases stayed unmatched. Germline-derived CDR1 and CDR2 are SGHVS and FQNEAQ. The CDR3 has 22 residues. The CDR3: CASSFPPPGQGPSRGSGNTIYF. The CDR3, as DNA: TGTGCCAGCAGCTTCCCCCCCCCGGGACAGGGACCTTCAAGGGGCTCTGGAAACACCATATATTTT.

The chain recombines TRBV11-3 with TRBJ2-7; TRBD2 matches 9 bases. The CDR3 length is 14 residues. Looked up from germline, CDR1 is SGHNT and CDR2 is YENEEA. The V gene end was trimmed by 5 bases and the J gene end by 1 base; junction bases not matched to a gene: 3. DNA for the CDR3: TGTGCCAGCAGCCCAAGCGGGAGGTCCTACGAGCAGTACTTC. Translating it yields CASSPSGRSYEQYF.

The V call is TRBV5-1, the J call TRBJ1-6; D perhaps matches TRBD1 (5 bases). This CDR3 is built from 15 residues. Trimming took 1 base from V and 7 from J, leaving 12 bases between them. The germline gives CDR1 SGHRS, CDR2 YFSETQ. Here the CDR3 DNA reads TGCGCCAGCAGCTTGAGAGGGGCAGAGAATTCACCCCTCCACTTT. Translating gives CASSLRGAENSPLHF.

The chain combines TRBV5-1 with TRBJ2-3; D is ambiguous. CDR1 SGHRS and CDR2 YFSETQ come from the germline V gene. The CDR3 loop spans 14 amino acids. Deletions cut 3 bases from V and 1 base from J, with 9 bases between. CDR3 amino acids: CASSSSRGTDTQYF. The CDR3 DNA follows: TGCGCCAGCAGCTCGAGCCGGGGCACAGATACGCAGTATTTT. Full variable domain (remainder filled in from reference TRBV5-1 and TRBJ2-3): KAGVTQTPRYLIKTRGQQVTLSCSPISGHRSVSWYQQTPGQGLQFLFEYFSETQRNKGNFPGRFSGRQFSNSRSEMNVSTLELGDSALYLCASSSSRGTDTQYFGPGTRLTVL.

Points on this clone: The same CDR3 arises from other DNA sequences in this sample as well. CDR3 amino acids: CASSPLSSYNEQFF. The CDR3 region has the DNA TGTGCCAGCTCACCTCTGAGCTCCTACAATGAGCAGTTCTTC. The V gene is TRBV18, the J gene TRBJ2-1; D not resolved. Trimming stripped 3 bases from V and 0 bases from J, with 6 bases between. CDR1 KGHSH and CDR2 LQKENI come from the germline V gene. The CDR3 sequence is 14 residues long.

The chain is built from TRBV25-1 and TRBJ2-1; a weak D match, TRBD1 (6 bases). CDR1 and CDR2 from the germline V gene are MGHDK and SYGVNS. The V end lost 1 base, the J end lost 4 bases, and 8 bases lay between the germline ends. This CDR3 contains 14 residues. The CDR3 protein is CASSELQGYNEQFF. The CDR3 region has the DNA TGTGCCAGCAGTGAATTGCAGGGGTACAATGAGCAGTTCTTC.

The genes are TRBV5-1 and TRBJ1-5, with D possibly matching TRBD1 (5 bases). The CDR3 covers 16 residues. Germline V gives CDR1 SGHRS, CDR2 YFSETQ. V dropped 3 bases and J dropped 5 bases, with 18 bases sitting between them. The CDR3 DNA follows: TGCGCCAGCAGCTCCCCCGAGGGGACGGGGGATCAGCCCCAGCATTTT. This codes for CASSSPEGTGDQPQHF. Using reference TRBV5-1 and TRBJ1-5 for the parts outside the CDR3, the full variable domain is KAGVTQTPRYLIKTRGQQVTLSCSPISGHRSVSWYQQTPGQGLQFLFEYFSETQRNKGNFPGRFSGRQFSNSRSEMNVSTLELGDSALYLCASSSPEGTGDQPQHFGDGTRLSIL.

V and J are TRBV5-6 and TRBJ1-2; D remains unclear. CDR3 length: 13 residues. Germline assignment: CDR1 SGHDT and CDR2 YYEEEE. Between the trimmed V and J ends, which lost 1 base and 4 bases, there was a span of 8 bases. In DNA, the CDR3 is TGTGCCAGCAGCTTGCGAGGCACCTATGGCTACACCTTC. Translating it yields CASSLRGTYGYTF.

The chain has TRBV6-5 and TRBJ2-7; a possible D gene is TRBD2 (6 bases). The CDR3 length is 15 residues. Between the trimmed V and J ends, which lost 6 bases and 2 bases, there was a span of 17 bases. Germline V gene lookup returns CDR1 MNHEY and CDR2 SVGAGI. In DNA form, the CDR3 reads TGTGCCAGCAGAACCGATTGGGGGGTTACCTACGAGCAGTACTTC. It translates to CASRTDWGVTYEQYF.

The V call is TRBV5-4, the J call TRBJ2-2; 8 bases line up with TRBD1. This CDR3 region has 16 residues. CDR1 is SGHNT and CDR2 is YYREEE in the germline V gene (reference sequence). With V trimmed by 3 bases and J by 7 bases, 11 bases remained unmatched. CDR3 region: CASSSVGQGASGELFF. The CDR3 nucleotides read TGTGCCAGCAGCTCAGTGGGTCAGGGGGCGAGCGGGGAGCTGTTTTTT.

This clone has a single count. The chain joins TRBV7-6 to TRBJ1-1; no definite D call. The V and J ends lost 1 base and 10 bases respectively, with 10 bases between them. There are 12 residues in the CDR3. The germline V gene has CDR1 SGHVS and CDR2 FNYEAQ. The CDR3 DNA follows: TGTGCCAGCAGCTTAGATGACGGACGAGCTTTCTTT. Encoded protein: CASSLDDGRAFF.

The chain couples TRBV7-8 to TRBJ2-1, with 9 positions matching TRBD1. CDR1 is SGHVS, CDR2 FQNEAQ, per germline. Trimming cost V 2 bases and J 2 bases; bases outside gene matches: 4. This CDR3 is 16 amino acids long. The CDR3 sequence is CASSLTGGVAYNEQFF. CDR3 DNA sequence: TGTGCCAGCAGCTTAACAGGGGGCGTCGCCTACAATGAGCAGTTCTTC.

Comment on this clone: Other DNA sequences of this sample code for an identical CDR3. The chain joins TRBV5-1 to TRBJ2-1; TRBD2 matches at 8 bases. J gave up 4 bases and V 2 bases, and 5 bases lay outside the gene matches. CDR1 is SGHRS, CDR2 YFSETQ, per germline. This CDR3 contains 15 residues. The CDR3 coding sequence is TGCGCCAGCAGCTTTCGGGGGGGCCCATACAATGAGCAGTTCTTC. Its translation: CASSFRGGPYNEQFF.

The J gene is TRBJ2-3, the V gene TRBV20-1; the D is unclear. V was trimmed by 8 bases and J by 4 bases, leaving 10 bases between them. Per the germline V gene, CDR1 is DFQATT and CDR2 is SNEGSKA (reference sequence). The CDR3 loop spans 11 amino acids. CDR3 sequence (DNA): TGCAGTTGCCACCACGCAGATACGCAGTATTTT. This encodes CSCHHADTQYF.

J is TRBJ1-1 and V is TRBV6-6; perhaps TRBD1 as D (6 bases). The CDR3 loop spans 14 amino acids. Germline loops: CDR1 MNHNY, CDR2 SVGAGI (reference sequence). Trimming left V 8 bases short and J 2 bases short, with 15 bases between. CDR3 protein: CASGGWGGNTEAFF. DNA of the CDR3: TGTGCCAGCGGGGGCTGGGGGGGTAACACTGAAGCTTTCTTT.

V and J are TRBV28 and TRBJ1-5, with TRBD1 as a possible D gene (6 bases). The germline V gene has CDR1 MDHEN and CDR2 SYDVKM. This CDR3 is 15 amino acids long. Trimming shortened V by 5 bases and J by 4 bases, and 15 bases separated the two germline ends. CDR3 DNA sequence: TGTGCCAGCAGTCCCACCAGGGGTTGGAATCAGCCCCAGCATTTT. It encodes CASSPTRGWNQPQHF.

The chain couples TRBV6-2 or TRBV6-3 to TRBJ2-5; D not certain. The CDR3 contains 13 residues. The germline V gene encodes CDR1 MNHEY and CDR2 SVGEGT. V gave up 2 bases and J gave up 4 bases, with 8 bases separating them. CDR3 region: CASSYVSRETQYF. CDR3 in DNA: TGTGCCAGCAGTTACGTAAGCAGAGAGACCCAGTACTTC.

The table lists this clone with a count of one. This chain links TRBV7-9 with TRBJ2-3, with TRBD1 matching 7 bases. V gave up 5 bases and J gave up 3 bases; unmatched junction bases: 8. This CDR3 region has 15 residues. Germline V lookup: CDR1 SEHNR, CDR2 FQNEAQ (reference sequence). CDR3 sequence reads: CASSKGASFTDTQYF. CDR3 in DNA: TGTGCCAGCAGCAAGGGGGCTAGCTTTACAGATACGCAGTATTTT.